These 7 T cell receptor beta chains were all obtained from the same sample, sequenced in a study of blood T cell repertoires in COVID-19. Clones were read by immunoSEQ multiplex PCR, and TCRdb kept only the in-frame ones, dropping some. The sample contains around 200,000 clones, 70% to 90% of which appear only once. Sequenced: peripheral blood. The receptors stem from a man younger than 40 with acute or convalescent COVID-19.

This clone was detected only a few times. V usage is TRBV12-5 and J usage is TRBJ1-6; 9 nucleotides align to TRBD1. V shed 6 bases and J 13 bases; nucleotides not matched to a gene: 4. Germline V gene lookup returns CDR1 LGHNT and CDR2 FRNRAP. The CDR3 has 12 residues. CDR3 sequence reads: CASGLDRGPLHF. In DNA form, the CDR3 reads TGTGCTAGTGGCCTCGACAGGGGGCCCCTCCACTTT.

This clone was recorded once. The chain is built from TRBV7-3 and TRBJ2-3; no reliable D call. CDR1 is SGHTA and CDR2 is FQGTGA in the germline V gene. Trimming shortened V by 5 bases and J by 6 bases, and 12 bases separated the two germline ends. There are 13 residues in the CDR3. CDR3: CASSPRSRDTQYF. CDR3 bases: TGTGCCAGCAGCCCCCGGTCGAGGGATACGCAGTATTTT. The variable domain in full, completed from reference TRBV7-3 and TRBJ2-3, reads GAGVSQTPSNKVTEKGKYVELRCDPISGHTALYWYRQSLGQGPEFLIYFQGTGAADDSGLPNDRFFAVRPEGSVSTLKIQRTERGDSAVYLCASSPRSRDTQYFGPGTRLTVL.

The chain combines TRBV6-5 with TRBJ1-4; no reliable D call. From germline, CDR1 is MNHEY and CDR2 SVGAGI. The CDR3 totals 12 residues. Between the trimmed V and J ends, which lost 2 bases and 7 bases, there was a span of 5 bases. The chain's CDR3 is CASSYEGEKLFF. The CDR3 coding sequence is TGTGCCAGCAGTTACGAGGGTGAAAAACTGTTTTTT.

This chain joins TRBV5-1 and TRBJ1-4, with 7 nucleotides matching TRBD1. CDR1 and CDR2 (germline): SGHRS, YFSETQ. With V trimmed by 0 bases and J by 8 bases, 7 bases remained unmatched. The CDR3 contains 15 residues. For the CDR3, the DNA is TGCGCCAGCAGCTTGGGACAGGGCCGGAGGGAAAAACTGTTTTTT. It codes for CASSLGQGRREKLFF.

The gene calls are TRBV5-4 and TRBJ2-3, with 10 positions matching TRBD2. The CDR3 extends over 17 amino acids. Trimming took 2 bases from V and 4 from J; bases not matched to a gene: 10. Germline assignment: CDR1 SGHNT and CDR2 YYREEE (reference sequence). The CDR3 here is CASSLVYASGSSDTQYF. The CDR3, as DNA: TGTGCCAGCAGCTTAGTATATGCTAGCGGGAGTTCAGATACGCAGTATTTT.

The rearrangement uses TRBV28 and TRBJ1-1, with 9 nucleotides matching TRBD1. This CDR3 is built from 15 residues. The V and J ends lost 4 bases and 0 bases, in that order; junction bases with no gene match: 3. Per the germline V gene, CDR1 is MDHEN and CDR2 is SYDVKM. CDR3 protein: CASSSTGGMNTEAFF. The DNA of the CDR3 is TGTGCCAGCAGTTCAACAGGGGGCATGAACACTGAAGCTTTCTTT.

This chain connects TRBV9 to TRBJ1-4; 8 bases agree with TRBD1. From germline, CDR1 is SGDLS and CDR2 YYNGEE. This CDR3 is built from 14 residues. V shed 1 base and J 8 bases; nucleotides not matched to a gene: 4. In DNA form, the CDR3 reads TGTGCCAGCAGCGTACGGACAGGGAGAGAAAAACTGTTTTTT. Its protein product is CASSVRTGREKLFF. Full variable domain (missing parts from reference TRBV9 and TRBJ1-4): DSGVTQTPKHLITATGQRVTLRCSPRSGDLSVYWYQQSLDQGLQFLIQYYNGEERAKGNILERFSAQQFPDLHSELNLSSLELGDSALYFCASSVRTGREKLFFGSGTQLSVL.